This is a list of T cell receptor beta chains from one sample in a study of T cell responses to AZD1222 COVID-19 vaccine. TCRdb's copy holds only in-frame clones and misses some; the assay was immunoSEQ multiplex PCR. This sample carries about 150,000 clones, roughly 85% of them seen once, and the ten largest clones take around 7.9%. The material was peripheral blood, obtained 28 days after the second dose of the MenACWY control vaccine. All receptors come from an adult who received the MenACWY meningococcal vaccine as a control. Each CDR3 is given with its conserved first and last residue. The order of the fields is J gene, V gene, CDR3 protein.

TRBJ2-6	TRBV5-1	CASSLGHLSGANVLTF
TRBJ2-2	TRBV4-1	CASSQAGTSVTGELFF
TRBJ1-2	TRBV1	CTSSPRGDPNYGYTF
TRBJ2-6	TRBV19	CASSIAHSDSGANVLTF
TRBJ1-1	TRBV28	CASSLWRQNTEAFF
TRBJ2-2	TRBV24-1	CATSDPGQVKELFF
TRBJ2-2	TRBV19	CASSPFGQGTTGELFF
TRBJ1-1	TRBV6-2/TRBV6-3	CASSFLKGGPNTEAFF
TRBJ1-5	TRBV7-2	CASSLAPISRGGGGNQPQHF
TRBJ1-1	TRBV12-3/TRBV12-4	CASSRGVGVRAFF
TRBJ1-1	TRBV11-2	CASSIKRGAAEAFF
TRBJ1-2	TRBV9	CASSSGQGQCWNYGYTF
TRBJ1-5	TRBV6-6	CASTERAGNQPQHF
TRBJ2-5	TRBV20-1	CSVPGQETQYF
TRBJ1-2	TRBV12-3/TRBV12-4	CASSFRQEDGYTF
TRBJ2-2	TRBV12-5	CASGLVSGQGSGELFF
TRBJ2-3	TRBV10-1	CAKEREGFAGSTDTQYF
TRBJ2-7	TRBV7-2	CASSPSRNEQYF
TRBJ1-3	TRBV27	CASSSPGTGGNTIYF
TRBJ1-4	TRBV15	CATSRPNEKLFF
TRBJ2-3	TRBV7-7	CASSLWGEDTQYF
TRBJ1-1	TRBV6-5	CASSKAQGQTEAFF
TRBJ1-1	TRBV9	CASSVTGNTEAFF
TRBJ1-2	TRBV28	CASSPVGRGGDYGYTF
TRBJ2-3	TRBV3-1/TRBV3-2	CASSLSRPGGIGDTQYF
TRBJ2-5	TRBV5-6	CASSQGQGQETQYF
TRBJ1-3	TRBV19	CASSTGGSSGNTIYF
TRBJ1-5	TRBV15	CATSTDRGNQPQHF
TRBJ2-1	TRBV7-9	CASSLRGQGLDEQFF
TRBJ2-3	TRBV5-1	CASSYGLAGVGTDTQYF
TRBJ2-7	TRBV20-1	CSASRRGSSYEQYF
TRBJ2-1	TRBV11-2	CASSSRGWGEQFF
TRBJ2-1	TRBV23-1	CASSQVSAGYLSTGNEQFF
TRBJ1-5	TRBV6-5	CASREAVQPQHF
TRBJ2-7	TRBV5-4	CASSRYGLAKEGEQYF
TRBJ2-7	TRBV5-6	CASSGLAHEQYF
TRBJ1-3	TRBV19	CASSISGSGNTIYF
TRBJ1-5	TRBV4-1	CASSQQGTQPQHF
TRBJ2-7	TRBV2	CASSVAGGLIEQYF
TRBJ2-7	TRBV19	CASSIGRIRGGSSSYEQYF
TRBJ2-2	TRBV7-9	CASSLDSGQGGTGELFF
TRBJ1-1	TRBV20-1	CSAPQGGRAFF
TRBJ1-4	TRBV5-4	CASSDPTGANEKLFF
TRBJ1-5	TRBV7-8	CASSPGGNQPQHF
TRBJ1-6	TRBV2	CASSEEGQGRVGALHF
TRBJ1-1	TRBV10-1	CASDPGPRGVNTEAFF
TRBJ2-3	TRBV29-1	CSGRGGRGTDTQYF
TRBJ2-7	TRBV18	CASSRTGLLYEQYF
TRBJ2-7	TRBV29-1	CSVSGLAGYGEQYF
TRBJ1-6	TRBV5-1	CASRENSPLHF
TRBJ2-7	TRBV5-1	CASSPREGVSYEQYF